This T cell receptor beta chain is from a study of cytomegalovirus exposure and HLA in healthy donors. Study results and caveats: The study listed 164 cytomegalovirus-associated TCR beta chains. Most TCR sequences proved rare, with some public TCRs found in many donors.

Data came from immunoSEQ multiplex PCR; TCRdb stores just in-frame clones and leaves some out. Here the sample spans about 65,000 clones, approximately 90% being singletons. Germline-derived CDR1 and CDR2 are SGHAT and FQNNGV. CDR3 length equals 15 residues. V was clipped by 3 bases and J by 3 bases; unmatched bases: 6. Notes on this clone: Its cognate antigen is unknown.

V is TRBV11-2 and J is TRBJ2-7; 9 bases are shared with TRBD2. Material: PBMCs. The clonotype originates from a woman aged 18 to 35 in good health and CMV-seronegative. CDR3 protein: CASSFYPSGNYEQYF. DNA of the CDR3: TGTGCCAGCAGCTTTTACCCTAGCGGGAACTACGAGCAGTACTTC.